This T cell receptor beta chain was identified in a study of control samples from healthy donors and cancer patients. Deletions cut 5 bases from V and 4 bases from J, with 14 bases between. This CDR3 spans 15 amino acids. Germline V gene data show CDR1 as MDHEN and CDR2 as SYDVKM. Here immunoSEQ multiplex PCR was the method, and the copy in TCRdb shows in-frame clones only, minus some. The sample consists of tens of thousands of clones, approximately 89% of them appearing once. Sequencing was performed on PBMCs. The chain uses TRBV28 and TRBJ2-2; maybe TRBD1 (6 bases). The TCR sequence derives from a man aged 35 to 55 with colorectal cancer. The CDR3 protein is CASSNTGLATGELFF. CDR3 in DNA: TGTGCCAGCAGTAACACAGGGTTGGCCACCGGGGAGCTGTTTTTT.